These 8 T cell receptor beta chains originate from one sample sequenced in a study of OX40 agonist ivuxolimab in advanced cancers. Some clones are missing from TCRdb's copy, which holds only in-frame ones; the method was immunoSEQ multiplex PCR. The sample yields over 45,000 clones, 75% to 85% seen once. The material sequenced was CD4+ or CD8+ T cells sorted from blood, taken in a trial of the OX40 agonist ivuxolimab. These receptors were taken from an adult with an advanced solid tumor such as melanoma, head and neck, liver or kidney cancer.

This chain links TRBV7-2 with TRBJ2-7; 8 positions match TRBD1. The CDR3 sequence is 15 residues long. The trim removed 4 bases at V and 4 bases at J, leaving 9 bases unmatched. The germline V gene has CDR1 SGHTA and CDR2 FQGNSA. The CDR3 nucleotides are TGTGCCAGCAGCTCCCGTGCAGGGGGCACGTACGAGCAGTACTTC. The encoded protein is CASSSRAGGTYEQYF.

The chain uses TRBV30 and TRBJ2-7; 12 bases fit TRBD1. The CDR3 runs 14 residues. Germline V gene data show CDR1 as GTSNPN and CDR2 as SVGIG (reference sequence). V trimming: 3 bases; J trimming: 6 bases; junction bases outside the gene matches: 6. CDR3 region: CAWRDRDRGLEQYF. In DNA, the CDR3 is TGTGCCTGGAGGGATAGGGACAGGGGGCTCGAGCAGTACTTC.

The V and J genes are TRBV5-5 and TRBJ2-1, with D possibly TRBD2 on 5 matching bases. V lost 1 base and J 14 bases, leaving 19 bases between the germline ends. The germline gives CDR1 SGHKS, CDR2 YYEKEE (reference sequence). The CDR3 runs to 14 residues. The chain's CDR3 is CASSLPGVEVVEFF. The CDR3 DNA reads TGTGCCAGCAGCTTGCCCGGGGTAGAGGTGGTCGAGTTCTTC. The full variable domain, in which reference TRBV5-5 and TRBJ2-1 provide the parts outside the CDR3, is DAGVTQSPTHLIKTRGQQVTLRCSPISGHKSVSWYQQVLGQGPQFIFQYYEKEERGRGNFPDRFSARQFPNYSSELNVNALLLGDSALYLCASSLPGVEVVEFFGPGTRLTVL.

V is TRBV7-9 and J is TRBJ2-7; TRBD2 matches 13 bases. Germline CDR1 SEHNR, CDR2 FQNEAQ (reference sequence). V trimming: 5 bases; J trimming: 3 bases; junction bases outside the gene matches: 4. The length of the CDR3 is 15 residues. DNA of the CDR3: TGTGCCAGCAGCCAAGGACTAGCGGGAGTCTACGAGCAGTACTTC. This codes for CASSQGLAGVYEQYF.

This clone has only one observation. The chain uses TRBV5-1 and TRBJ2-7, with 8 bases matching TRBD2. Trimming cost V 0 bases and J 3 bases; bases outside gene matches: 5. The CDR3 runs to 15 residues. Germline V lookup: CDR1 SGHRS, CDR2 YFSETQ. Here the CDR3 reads CASSLDSGSGYEQYF. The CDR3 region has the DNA TGCGCCAGCAGCTTGGACAGCGGGAGTGGCTACGAGCAGTACTTC.

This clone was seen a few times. CDR3 residues: CASSYAETQYF. The CDR3 DNA is TGTGCCAGCAGTTACGCAGAGACCCAGTACTTC. This rearrangement joins TRBV6-5 to TRBJ2-5; D is undetermined. The CDR3 is made up of 11 amino acids. V lost 2 bases, J lost 4 bases, and 2 bases lay in between. The V gene's germline CDR1 is MNHEY and CDR2 SVGAGI.

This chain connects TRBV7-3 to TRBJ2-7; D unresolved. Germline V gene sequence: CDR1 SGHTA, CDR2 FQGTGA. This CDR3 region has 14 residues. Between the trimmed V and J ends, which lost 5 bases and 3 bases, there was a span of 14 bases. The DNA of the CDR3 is TGTGCCAGCAGCCCCCATATAGGCGACTACGAGCAGTACTTC. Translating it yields CASSPHIGDYEQYF.

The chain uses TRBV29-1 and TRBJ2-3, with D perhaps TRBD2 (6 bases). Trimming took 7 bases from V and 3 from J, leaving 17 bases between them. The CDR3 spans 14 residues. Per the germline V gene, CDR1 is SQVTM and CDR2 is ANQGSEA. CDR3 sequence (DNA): TGCAGCGCCTGGGGAGGCGGGGAAACAGATACGCAGTATTTT. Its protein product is CSAWGGGETDTQYF.